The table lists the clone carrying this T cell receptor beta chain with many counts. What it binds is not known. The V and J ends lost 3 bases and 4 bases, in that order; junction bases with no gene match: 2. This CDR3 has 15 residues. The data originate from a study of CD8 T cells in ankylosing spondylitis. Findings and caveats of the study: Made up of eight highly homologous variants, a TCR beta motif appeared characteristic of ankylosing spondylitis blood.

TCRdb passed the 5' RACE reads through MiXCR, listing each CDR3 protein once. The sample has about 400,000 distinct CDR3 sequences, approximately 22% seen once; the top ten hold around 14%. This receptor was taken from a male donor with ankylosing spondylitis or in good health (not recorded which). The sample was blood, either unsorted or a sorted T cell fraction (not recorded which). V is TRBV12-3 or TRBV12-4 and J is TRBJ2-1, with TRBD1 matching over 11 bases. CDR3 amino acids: CASSFWDRGYNEQFF. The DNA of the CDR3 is TGTGCCAGCAGTTTTTGGGACAGGGGGTACAATGAGCAGTTCTTC.